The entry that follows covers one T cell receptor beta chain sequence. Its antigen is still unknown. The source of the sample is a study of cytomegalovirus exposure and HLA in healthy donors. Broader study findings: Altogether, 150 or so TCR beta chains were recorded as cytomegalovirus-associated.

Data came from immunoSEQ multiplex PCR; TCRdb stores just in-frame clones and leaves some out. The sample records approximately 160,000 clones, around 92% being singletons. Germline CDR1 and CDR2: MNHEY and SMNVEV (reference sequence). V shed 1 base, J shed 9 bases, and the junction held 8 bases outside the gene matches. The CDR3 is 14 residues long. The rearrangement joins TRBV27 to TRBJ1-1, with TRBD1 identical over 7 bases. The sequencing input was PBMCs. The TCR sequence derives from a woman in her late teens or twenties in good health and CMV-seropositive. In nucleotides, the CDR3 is TGTGCCAGCAGTTTATTCCGACAGGGTGGGAAAGCTTTCTTT. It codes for CASSLFRQGGKAFF.